This T cell receptor (beta chain) was sequenced during a study of PD-1 blockade in classical Hodgkin lymphoma. Sequencing was performed with immunoSEQ multiplex PCR; in TCRdb, only in-frame clones are kept and a portion is missing. The table includes more than 40,000 clones, 65% to 80% detected once. Relapse after autologous stem cell transplantation occurred in every patient, and brentuximab vedotin exposure varied. The V gene lost 4 bases and the J gene lost 4 bases, with 13 bases spanning the gap. Germline assignment: CDR1 MNHEY and CDR2 SVGAGI. The CDR3 sequence is 14 residues long. The rearrangement links TRBV6-5 to TRBJ1-1; D possibly corresponds to TRBD1 (5 bases). The material was peripheral blood mononuclear cells (PBMCs), obtained at baseline. The source of this sequence is a human donor with classical Hodgkin lymphoma. The CDR3 DNA reads as TGTGCCAGCAGTTTGAGAGGGGAGGCCACTGAAGCTTTCTTT. The encoded protein is CASSLRGEATEAFF.